The 5 T cell receptor beta chains below come from one sample, sequenced in a study of shared clonotypes between healthy human individuals. Some clones are missing from TCRdb's copy, which holds only in-frame ones; the method was immunoSEQ multiplex PCR. This table holds a few million clones, approximately 94% found once. Sequencing was carried out using naive CD4+ T cells sorted from blood. Subset meaning: CD45RA+ positively selected. The receptors originated from a man in his late teens or twenties in good health.

The V gene is TRBV4-1, the J gene TRBJ2-3; no definite D call. V was pared by 6 bases and J by 4 bases, with 17 bases between. The CDR3 is made up of 15 amino acids. Germline V gives CDR1 MGHRA, CDR2 YSYEKL. CDR3 bases: TGCGCCAGCAGGGGTCCGGGCGAGTTTCCAGATACGCAGTATTTT. This codes for CASRGPGEFPDTQYF.

V is TRBV11-2 and J is TRBJ1-4; 7 nucleotides agree with TRBD1. The CDR3 is 15 residues long. In germline, CDR1 is SGHAT, CDR2 FQNNGV. J gave up 1 base and V 5 bases, and 4 bases lay outside the gene matches. The CDR3 loop reads CASSPGDRTNEKLFF. The CDR3 DNA is TGTGCCAGCAGCCCGGGGGACAGAACTAATGAAAAACTGTTTTTT.

The rearrangement links TRBV5-6 to TRBJ2-4, with TRBD1 as a possible D gene (6 bases). This CDR3 comprises 16 residues. Looked up from germline, CDR1 is SGHDT and CDR2 is YYEEEE. Trimming shortened V by 4 bases and J by 5 bases, and 19 bases separated the two germline ends. This chain's CDR3 is CASSRLGGEGENIQYF. The CDR3 DNA reads TGTGCCAGCAGCCGACTCGGAGGCGAGGGGGAAAACATTCAGTACTTC.

This clone was recorded once. The V gene is TRBV6-4, the J gene TRBJ2-3, with 14 bases fitting TRBD2. V shed 8 bases, J shed 7 bases, and the junction held 8 bases outside the gene matches. The germline CDR1 and CDR2 sequences are MRHNA and SNTAGT. The CDR3 runs to 15 residues. Written as DNA, the CDR3 is TGTGCCAGCTCGGGGACTAGCGGGAGTAAGAATACGCAGTATTTT. Translated: CASSGTSGSKNTQYF.

The V and J genes are TRBV25-1 and TRBJ1-6, with D maybe TRBD1 (5 bases). Germline-derived CDR1 and CDR2 are MGHDK and SYGVNS. V was shortened by 2 bases and J by 7 bases, with 6 bases between the two germline ends. This CDR3 is 13 amino acids long. CDR3 nucleotides: TGTGCCAGCAGTGAAACAGGAAATTCACCCCTCCACTTT. This gives the protein CASSETGNSPLHF.